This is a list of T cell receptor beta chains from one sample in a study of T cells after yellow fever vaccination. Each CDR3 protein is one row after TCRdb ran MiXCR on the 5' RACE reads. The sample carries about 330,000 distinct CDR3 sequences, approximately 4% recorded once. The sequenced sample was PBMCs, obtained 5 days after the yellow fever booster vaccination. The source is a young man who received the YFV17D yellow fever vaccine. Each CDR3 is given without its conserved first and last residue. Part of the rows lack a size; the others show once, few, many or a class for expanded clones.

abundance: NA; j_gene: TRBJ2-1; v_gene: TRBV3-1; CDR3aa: ASSQAGLYNEQF
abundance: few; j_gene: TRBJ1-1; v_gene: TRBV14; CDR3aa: ASSPTLSGREAF
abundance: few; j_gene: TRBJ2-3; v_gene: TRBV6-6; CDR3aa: ASSRPSGGDTQY
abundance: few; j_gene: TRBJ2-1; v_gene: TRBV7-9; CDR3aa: ASSDSSGATGDGNEQF
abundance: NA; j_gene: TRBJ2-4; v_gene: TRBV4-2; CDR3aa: ASSQDQGQPNIQY
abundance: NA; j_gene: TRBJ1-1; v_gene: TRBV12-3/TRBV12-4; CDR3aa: ASSSHQGGNTEAF
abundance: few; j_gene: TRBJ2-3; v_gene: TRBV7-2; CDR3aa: ASSFAGTGGIDTQY
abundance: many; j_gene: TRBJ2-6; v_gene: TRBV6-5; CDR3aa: ASSYSGSGANVLT
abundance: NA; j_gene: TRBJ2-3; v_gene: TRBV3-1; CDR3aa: ASSQAGNTDTQY
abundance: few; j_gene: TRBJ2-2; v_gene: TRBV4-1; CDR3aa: ASGSGELF
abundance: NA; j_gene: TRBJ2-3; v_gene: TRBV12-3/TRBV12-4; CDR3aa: ARSLMGARDTQY
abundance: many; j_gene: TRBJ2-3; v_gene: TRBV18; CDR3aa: ASSPSTDTQY
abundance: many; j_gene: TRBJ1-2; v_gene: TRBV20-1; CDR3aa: SARVGRPMGYT
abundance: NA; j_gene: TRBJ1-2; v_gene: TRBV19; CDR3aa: ASSATGIAYYGYT
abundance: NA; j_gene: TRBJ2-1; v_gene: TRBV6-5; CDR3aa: ASRLLTGGSSYNEQF
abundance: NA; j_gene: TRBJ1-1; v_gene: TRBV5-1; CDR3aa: ASSLASREGTEAF
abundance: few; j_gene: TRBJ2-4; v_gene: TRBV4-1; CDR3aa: ASSLLGHLLAKNIQY
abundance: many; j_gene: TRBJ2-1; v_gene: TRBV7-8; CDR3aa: ASSSMRGPNEQF
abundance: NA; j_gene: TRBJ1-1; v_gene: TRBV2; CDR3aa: ASSPNLARNTEAF
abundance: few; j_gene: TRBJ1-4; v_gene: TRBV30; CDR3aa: AWRQHRTTNEKLF
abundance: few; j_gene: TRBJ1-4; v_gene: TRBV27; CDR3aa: ASSLSGGYNEKLF
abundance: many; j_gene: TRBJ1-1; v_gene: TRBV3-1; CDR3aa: ASSQLGTEAF